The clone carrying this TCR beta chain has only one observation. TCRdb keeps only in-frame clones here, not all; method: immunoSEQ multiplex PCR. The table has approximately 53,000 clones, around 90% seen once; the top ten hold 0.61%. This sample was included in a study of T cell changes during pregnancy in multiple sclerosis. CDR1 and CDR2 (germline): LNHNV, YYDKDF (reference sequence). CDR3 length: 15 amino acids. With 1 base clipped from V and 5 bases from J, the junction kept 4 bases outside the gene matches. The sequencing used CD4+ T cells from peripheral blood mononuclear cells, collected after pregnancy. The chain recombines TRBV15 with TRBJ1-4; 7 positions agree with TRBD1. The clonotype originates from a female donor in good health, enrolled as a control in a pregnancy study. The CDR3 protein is CATSRVPTGNEKLFF. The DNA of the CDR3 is TGTGCCACCAGCAGAGTTCCGACAGGGAATGAAAAACTGTTTTTT.